The clone carrying this T cell receptor beta chain has only a few counts. The target antigen is unknown. This entry is derived from a study of T cells after yellow fever vaccination. V dropped 3 bases and J dropped 5; count of bases not matched to a gene: 5. The CDR3 consists of 15 residues. CDR1 and CDR2 (germline): KGHSH, LQKENI. The study made its TCR cDNA through 5'RACE template switching. That step introduced a universal primer site along with UMIs. TCRdb reanalysed the 5' RACE reads using MiXCR and keeps one entry per CDR3 protein. The table shows some 350,000 distinct CDR3 sequences, with 8.5% to 10% occurring only once. The study, taken as a whole, reports: Shared CD4/CD8 clonotypes were a small share, likely from convergent recombination. After the booster, approximately 96% of CD4 and about nine tenths of CD8 primary-response clones were re-detected. Researchers report a weaker secondary response that nonetheless peaked faster, day 5 versus 15.

The source of this sequence is a man aged 18 to 30 who received the YFV17D yellow fever vaccine. Sequencing used PBMCs, obtained on the day of the first yellow fever vaccination. The chain uses TRBV18 and TRBJ2-3, with TRBD2 matching over 10 bases. The DNA of the CDR3 is TGTGCCAGCTCACCTTGGGGACTAGCGAGAGATACGCAGTATTTT. Amino acid sequence: CASSPWGLARDTQYF.